This T cell receptor (beta chain) appears in the sequencing data of a study of beta chain features in type 1 diabetes. Whole-study findings and limits: Still unanswered here is whether HLA type influences TCRB rearrangement. Across patients, naive, central memory and Treg TCRB repertoires exhibited apparently greater similarity than was observed across healthy donors.

This CDR3 comprises 13 residues. Trimming took 2 bases from V and 3 from J, leaving 6 bases between them. From germline, CDR1 is SGDLS and CDR2 YYNGEE. The table lists this clone with a few counts. Its antigen is unidentified. cDNA synthesis used the whole RNA isolate, giving expressed TCRB sequences. The protocol was immunoSEQ multiplex PCR, while the TCRdb copy is restricted to in-frame clones and leaves out a portion. The sample yields over 700,000 clones, roughly 16% seen once. The source of this sequence is a woman in her late teens or twenties in good health. V usage is TRBV9 and J usage is TRBJ1-5, with D possibly matching TRBD1 (5 bases). Sequencing was carried out using naive CD4+ T cells from blood. CDR3 DNA sequence: TGTGCCAGCAGCGTGGACACCAATCAGCCCCAGCATTTT. Translating it yields CASSVDTNQPQHF.